These T cell receptor beta chains were read from a single sample in a study of identical twins. One entry per CDR3 protein results from TCRdb running MiXCR on the 5' RACE reads. This sample yields 650,000 to 750,000 distinct CDR3 sequences, of which about 20% are seen a single time; 4% to 5.5% belongs to the top ten. These data also formed part of another study, on T cells expressing NK-cell markers.

Material for sequencing was PBMCs. These TCRs come from a woman between 18 and 30 years old in good health. CDR3s include the opening cysteine and the closing phenylalanine or tryptophan. The order of the fields is V gene, J gene, CDR3 protein.

>TRBV2|TRBJ2-7
CASRVRSSYYEQYF
>TRBV12-3/TRBV12-4|TRBJ1-6
CASRWRNNSPLHF
>TRBV19|TRBJ1-5
CASSIGAGNQPQHF
>TRBV7-9|TRBJ1-1
CASSLLWGHRVAEAFF
>TRBV20-1|TRBJ1-1
CSARVTTAGAFF
>TRBV19|TRBJ1-1
CASSGTEAFF
>TRBV18|TRBJ2-2
CASSPMGPTTGELFF
>TRBV20-1|TRBJ1-1
CSARGEGGTEAFF
>TRBV5-1|TRBJ2-1
CASSLKTGGYNEQFF
>TRBV5-5|TRBJ2-7
CASSYSGTIDEQYF
>TRBV6-2/TRBV6-3|TRBJ2-7
CASTLGVAYEQYF
>TRBV7-2|TRBJ2-7
CASSLHRSVREQYF
>TRBV6-1|TRBJ1-2
CASSSDKTYGYTF
>TRBV2|TRBJ2-7
CASMDRVKYEQYF
>TRBV20-1|TRBJ2-3
CSARDGSGGQDTQYF
>TRBV5-1|TRBJ2-1
CASSFGGHNEQFF
>TRBV7-9|TRBJ2-7
CASSFGTAHYEQYF
>TRBV15|TRBJ2-7
CATSGQGDKQYF
>TRBV4-3|TRBJ2-7
CASSQGGGPYEQYF
>TRBV5-1|TRBJ2-3
CASSSRHNTQYF
>TRBV7-9|TRBJ2-1
CASSLSRAGAYNEQFF
>TRBV18|TRBJ2-3
CASSRDQTPSTDTQYF
>TRBV7-9|TRBJ2-7
CASSLANVGEQYF
>TRBV6-5|TRBJ2-3
CASSYTAGGVGDTQYF
>TRBV6-2/TRBV6-3|TRBJ1-5
CASSYYPNGQPQHF
>TRBV6-7|TRBJ2-1
CASSYPRAGVVTWNPYNEQFF
>TRBV2|TRBJ2-3
CAVRGLASTDTQYF
>TRBV7-9|TRBJ1-6
CASSIVDNSPLHF
>TRBV20-1|TRBJ1-5
CSARDRGRRNQPQHF
>TRBV18|TRBJ2-1
CASSPRDTYDEQFF
>TRBV6-1|TRBJ1-6
CASSTRPVQGSPLHF
>TRBV7-8|TRBJ2-1
CASSKGSGGTNEQFF
>TRBV12-5|TRBJ1-1
CASAQEDGTEAFF
>TRBV20-1|TRBJ2-1
CRAGRILRTGRNEQFF
>TRBV27|TRBJ2-3
CASTSGLGTDTQYF
>TRBV6-1|TRBJ1-1
CASYPLGQLNTEAFF
>TRBV12-3/TRBV12-4|TRBJ2-3
CATRQGLAGEDTQYF
>TRBV29-1|TRBJ2-7
CSVESGNMMGEQYF
>TRBV20-1|TRBJ2-2
CSARDLLSGSNTGELFF
>TRBV12-3/TRBV12-4|TRBJ1-2
CASGGGQPNYGYTF
>TRBV6-1|TRBJ2-7
CASRLAGGMYEQYF
>TRBV12-3/TRBV12-4|TRBJ2-7
CASSYTSTYEQYF
>TRBV20-1|TRBJ2-2
CSATPTGTGPNTGELFF
>TRBV29-1|TRBJ2-1
CSVVDWPYNEQFF
>TRBV2|TRBJ2-3
CASSEGPAGVVDTQYF
>TRBV6-1|TRBJ1-1
CASSTRWVPDTEAFF
>TRBV7-7|TRBJ2-1
CASSAGTSGDNEQFF
>TRBV29-1|TRBJ2-1
CSVAGLNGDEQFF
>TRBV6-5|TRBJ1-2
CASSYSGQGYGYTF
>TRBV21-1|TRBJ2-7
CASSTVYEQYF
>TRBV10-3|TRBJ1-1
CAISEGQGRGAFF
>TRBV5-1|TRBJ2-3
CASQASDESTDTQYF
>TRBV29-1|TRBJ2-6
CSVEGGGANVLTF